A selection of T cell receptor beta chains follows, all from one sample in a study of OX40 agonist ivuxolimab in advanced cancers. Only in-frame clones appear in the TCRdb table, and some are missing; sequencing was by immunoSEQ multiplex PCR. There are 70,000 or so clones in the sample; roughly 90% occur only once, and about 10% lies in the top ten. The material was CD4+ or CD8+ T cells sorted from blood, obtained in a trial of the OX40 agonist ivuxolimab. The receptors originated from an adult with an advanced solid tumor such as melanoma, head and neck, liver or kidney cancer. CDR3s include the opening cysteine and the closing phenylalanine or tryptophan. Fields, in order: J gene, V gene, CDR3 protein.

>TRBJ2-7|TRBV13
CASSSRTGSYEQYF
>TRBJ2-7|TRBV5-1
CASSFGGAYEQYF
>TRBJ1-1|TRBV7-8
CASSSLLGTEAFF
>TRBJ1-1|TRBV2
CASSQDTPDEAFF
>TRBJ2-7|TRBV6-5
CASSPGPRYEQYF
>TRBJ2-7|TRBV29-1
CSVGGQGAEFSYEQYF
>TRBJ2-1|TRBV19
CASSMNVYSYNEQFF
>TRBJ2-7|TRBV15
CATSTVTRRGFSYEQYF
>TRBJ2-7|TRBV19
CASSARQGPYEQYF
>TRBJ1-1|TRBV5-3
CARSSVGGENTEAFF
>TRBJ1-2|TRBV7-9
CASSLALKYGYTF
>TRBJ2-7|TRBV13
CASSLNPGGYEQYF
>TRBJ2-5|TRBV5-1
CASSLDFTAGRLETQYF
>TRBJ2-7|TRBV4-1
CASSDGTGGPYEQYF
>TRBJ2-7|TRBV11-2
CASSLLRVWDTDEQYF
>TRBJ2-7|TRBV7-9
CASSFPVGAGWEQYF
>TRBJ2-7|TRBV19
CASSIGTGFTYEQYF
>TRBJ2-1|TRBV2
CASRGGDFNEQFF
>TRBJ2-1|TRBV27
CASSLSLSLNEQFF
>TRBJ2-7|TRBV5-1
CASSIASGGAFDEQYF
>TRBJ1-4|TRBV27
CASSFTRQGGLREKLFF
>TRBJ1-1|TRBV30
CAWSVGPVTEAFF
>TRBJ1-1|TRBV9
CASSVPGQGNTEAFF
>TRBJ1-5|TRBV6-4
CASSYSTDRGGQPQHF
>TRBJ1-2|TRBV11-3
CASSLVGQASEGYTF
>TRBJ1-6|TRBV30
CAWSVGTGASPLHF
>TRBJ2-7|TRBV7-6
CASSLGLGAGTYEQYF
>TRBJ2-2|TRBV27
CASSFLPPGELFF
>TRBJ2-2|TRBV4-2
CASSQGRGDTGELFF
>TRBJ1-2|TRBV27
CASSPKRQGGIYGYTF
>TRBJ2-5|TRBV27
CASSLSPARETQYF
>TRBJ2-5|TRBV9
CASSPRDSGVVGAQYF
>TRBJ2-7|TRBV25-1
CASSEGTGRRTEQYF
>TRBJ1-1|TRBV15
CATSRVLEAEAFF
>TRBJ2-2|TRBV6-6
CASSSKGFAGELFF
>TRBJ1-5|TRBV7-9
CASSLGSQPQHF
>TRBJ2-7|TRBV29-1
CSAQSQDRGYEQYF
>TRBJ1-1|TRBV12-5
CASGLPEQAPGTEAFF
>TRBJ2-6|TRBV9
CASSVALAPRGANVLTF
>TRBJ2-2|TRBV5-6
CASSPGLAETSNTGELFF
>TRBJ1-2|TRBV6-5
CASSYYPAGNYGYTF
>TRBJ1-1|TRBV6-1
CASRLGGPNTEAFF
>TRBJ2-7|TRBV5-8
CASSWAGQKNEQYF
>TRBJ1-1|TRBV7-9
CASSLAPGAEAFF
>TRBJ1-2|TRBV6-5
CASSYGQEGYTF
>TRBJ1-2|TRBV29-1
CSVRTGDYGYTF